One sample yielded the 17 T cell receptor beta chains listed below, sequenced in a study of identical twins. One entry per CDR3 protein, called by TCRdb with MiXCR from the 5' RACE reads. The repertoire holds fewer than 800,000 distinct CDR3 sequences, just over 7% seen once, with around 1.6% in the top ten. These sequences were also reported in another study, on yellow fever vaccine responses in identical twins.

Source material: PBMCs. These receptors were taken from a woman under 30 in good health.

This clonotype was picked up a small number of times. The chain carries TRBV6-5 and TRBJ2-3, with a possible D match to TRBD2 (6 bases). V lost 6 bases and J 4 bases, leaving 20 bases between the germline ends. This CDR3 is built from 16 residues. In germline, CDR1 is MNHEY, CDR2 SVGAGI. The DNA for the CDR3 is TGTGCCAGCAGCTATAAAGGGAGCGGGCAATCAGATACGCAGTATTTT. Translating gives CASSYKGSGQSDTQYF.

This clonotype was counted only a few times. V usage is TRBV20-1 and J usage is TRBJ2-3, with D perhaps matching TRBD2 (5 bases). Trimming removed 1 base from V and 9 bases from J, with 20 bases in between. The CDR3 sequence is 15 residues long. Per the germline V gene, CDR1 is DFQATT and CDR2 is SNEGSKA (reference sequence). The CDR3 coding sequence is TGCAGTGCTAGAGCCACCGGGGAGAGTATGACAACGCAGTATTTT. Translating it yields CSARATGESMTTQYF.

This clonotype was counted a few times. This chain connects TRBV3-1 to TRBJ2-7, with 12 bases lining up with TRBD2. The V segment lost 5 bases and the J segment 5 bases; nucleotides outside the gene matches: 4. The length of the CDR3 is 14 residues. Germline-derived CDR1 and CDR2 are LGHDT and YNNKEL (reference sequence). The CDR3 here is CASSYGLAGNEQYV. The CDR3, as DNA: TGTGCCAGCAGCTACGGACTAGCGGGGAACGAGCAGTACGTC.

This clonotype was detected a few times. This chain uses TRBV12-3 or TRBV12-4 with TRBJ2-3; no firm D call. V was shortened by 1 base and J by 6 bases, with 11 bases between the two germline ends. The CDR3 length is 14 residues. CDR3 DNA: TGTGCCAGCAGTTTAGAACGGCCCTCGGATACGCAGTATTTT. This gives the protein CASSLERPSDTQYF.

The chain couples TRBV5-3 to TRBJ2-5, with 10 bases aligning to TRBD1. TRBV5-3 is filed as an ORF, its function uncertain. Trimming removed 8 bases from V and 4 bases from J; junction bases left unmatched: 11. There are 15 residues in the CDR3. The DNA of the CDR3 is TGTGCCAGCGGCCCCGGGACAGGGGTTAGAGAGACCCAGTACTTC. It specifies CASGPGTGVRETQYF.

There are a few counts of this clonotype. The chain links TRBV5-1 to TRBJ2-5, with D perhaps being TRBD1 or TRBD2 (5 bases each). Trimming cost V 4 bases and J 1 base, with 11 bases left between them. The CDR3 contains 14 residues. Per the germline V gene, CDR1 is SGHRS and CDR2 is YFSETQ. CDR3 sequence reads: CASSPGTSQETQYF. The DNA for the CDR3 is TGCGCCAGCAGCCCGGGGACGAGCCAAGAGACCCAGTACTTC.

The gene calls are TRBV11-1 and TRBJ2-3; 9 nucleotides agree with TRBD1. Germline trimming cut 5 bases from V and 5 bases from J; bases unmatched to any gene: 5. CDR1 SGHAT and CDR2 FQDESV come from the germline V gene (reference sequence). The CDR3 contains 14 residues. CDR3 DNA: TGTGCCAGCAGCCGGGCGGACAGGGGAGATACGCAGTATTTT. It is translated as CASSRADRGDTQYF.

This sequence joins TRBV29-1 and TRBJ2-5, with 8 positions matching TRBD2. The CDR3 totals 13 residues. J gave up 5 bases and V 3 bases, and 5 bases lay outside the gene matches. Looked up from germline, CDR1 is SQVTM and CDR2 is ANQGSEA. The CDR3 loop is CSVEGAGGETQYF. The DNA of the CDR3 is TGCAGCGTTGAGGGGGCGGGAGGTGAGACCCAGTACTTC.

In its sample, this clonotype was seen many times. This sequence joins TRBV20-1 and TRBJ1-5, with 9 nucleotides matching TRBD1. Germline loops: CDR1 DFQATT, CDR2 SNEGSKA (reference sequence). CDR3 length: 15 residues. After removal of 6 bases from V and 3 bases from J, the junction contained 9 bases not matched to a gene. DNA for the CDR3: TGCAGTGCCAATGGGGACAGGGCTTCCAATCAGCCCCAGCATTTT. Amino acids: CSANGDRASNQPQHF.

This chain links TRBV12-3 or TRBV12-4 with TRBJ1-5; possible D gene TRBD1, 5 bases. The CDR3 runs 14 residues. The V end was cut by 1 base, the J end by 6 bases, with 10 bases between. CDR3 bases: TGTGCCAGCAGTTTAGGGGACGTACTTCAGCCCCAGCATTTT. This codes for CASSLGDVLQPQHF.

This clonotype occurred a few times. The chain recombines TRBV4-1 with TRBJ2-1; tentative D call: TRBD1 (7 bases). The V end lost 0 bases, the J end lost 12 bases, and 15 bases lay between the germline ends. This CDR3 is built from 14 residues. CDR1 MGHRA and CDR2 YSYEKL come from the germline V gene. The CDR3 sequence: CASSQEIYQGGQFF. CDR3 DNA: TGCGCCAGCAGCCAAGAAATCTATCAGGGGGGGCAGTTCTTC.

This clonotype was recorded at least ten times. The chain employs TRBV7-9 and TRBJ2-1, with 8 bases that match TRBD2. Unmatched junction bases numbered 8, after V lost 4 bases and J lost 3 bases. Germline V gives CDR1 SEHNR, CDR2 FQNEAQ (reference sequence). The CDR3 length is 16 residues. The CDR3 reads CASSSTSGELYNEQFF. In DNA form, the CDR3 reads TGTGCCAGCAGCTCTACTAGCGGAGAACTCTACAATGAGCAGTTCTTC.

This clonotype occurred many times. This sequence joins TRBV20-1 and TRBJ2-1; 12 nucleotides match TRBD2. Germline CDR1 DFQATT, CDR2 SNEGSKA (reference sequence). Trimming took 4 bases from V and 6 from J; bases not matched to a gene: 4. This CDR3 has 14 residues. The CDR3 is CSANGLAGPNEQFF. DNA of the CDR3: TGCAGTGCTAACGGACTAGCGGGACCCAATGAGCAGTTCTTC.

This clonotype was seen many times. V usage is TRBV28 and J usage is TRBJ2-7; possible D gene TRBD1, 5 bases. Trimming removed 6 bases at V and 3 bases at J, with 18 bases between. Germline V lookup: CDR1 MDHEN, CDR2 SYDVKM. This CDR3 spans 15 amino acids. CDR3 DNA sequence: TGTGCCAGCAGCCCCCTTGACAGAAAAAGCTACGAGCAGTACTTC. It translates to CASSPLDRKSYEQYF. The variable domain in full, completed from reference TRBV28 and TRBJ2-7, reads DVKVTQSSRYLVKRTGEKVFLECVQDMDHENMFWYRQDPGLGLRLIYFSYDVKMKEKGDIPEGYSVSREKKERFSLILESASTNQTSMYLCASSPLDRKSYEQYFGPGTRLTVT.

CDR3 amino acids: CASSLKGGGYNEQFF. The CDR3 DNA is TGTGCCAGCAGCTTAAAGGGGGGTGGCTACAATGAGCAGTTCTTC. This chain connects TRBV7-2 to TRBJ2-1; D may match TRBD1 or TRBD2 (6 bases each). CDR1 and CDR2 (germline): SGHTA, FQGNSA. The CDR3 is 15 residues long. V was cut by 2 bases and J by 3 bases, with 11 bases left in between.

Remarks on this clonotype: Lacking the conserved final phenylalanine or tryptophan, this CDR3 likely reflects a read error. The V gene is TRBV20-1, the J gene TRBJ2-3, with 9 positions matching TRBD2. This CDR3 is 14 amino acids long. The V gene end was trimmed by 7 bases and the J gene end by 4 bases; junction bases not matched to a gene: 9. The V gene's germline CDR1 is DFQATT and CDR2 SNEGSKA (reference sequence). CDR3 sequence reads: CSEQRGDLADTQYS. The DNA of the CDR3 is TGCAGTGAGCAGCGGGGGGATCTGGCAGATACGCAGTATTCT.

Ten or more counts support this clonotype. The CDR3 DNA reads as TGTGCCAGCAGCTTAGTACTCACAACCGGGACAGTGTTTAATCAGCCCCAGCATTTT. The encoded protein is CASSLVLTTGTVFNQPQHF. V and J are TRBV11-1 and TRBJ1-5, with 7 positions matching TRBD1. V gave up 1 base and J gave up 4 bases; unmatched junction bases: 16. The CDR3 is made up of 19 amino acids. Germline CDR1 and CDR2: SGHAT and FQDESV (reference sequence).